This T cell receptor (beta chain) derives from a study of siplizumab effects on memory and regulatory T cells. Study conclusions and caveats: The diversity of naive T cells seemed greater than that of memory cells, and their alloresponse contribution seemed major. Siplizumab cultures yielded proliferating Tregs whose suppressive function was not confirmed. Under siplizumab, an average approximately 69% of mappable alloreactive CD4+ clones were Treg-derived, compared with 25% to 30% in controls.

About 10^5 TCR templates were measured in each sample. TCRdb keeps only in-frame clones here, not all; method: immunoSEQ multiplex PCR. This sample carries roughly 13,000 clones, approximately 49% of them seen once, and the ten largest clones take roughly 8.7%. In its sample, this clone is medium-sized. Its antigen is currently unknown. A 37°C coculture lasting 6 days was applied to the mixed lymphocyte reaction cells. The germline CDR1 and CDR2 sequences are SGHNT and YENEEA. This CDR3 is 13 amino acids long. V lost 3 bases to trimming and J lost 0 bases, with 5 bases between them. The clonotype comes from a human donor in good health; the cells came from an allogeneic mixed lymphocyte reaction. Material for sequencing was CFSE-low (dividing) CD4+ T cells sorted from an allogeneic mixed lymphocyte reaction. The rearrangement joins TRBV11-3 to TRBJ1-1; the D is unclear. CDR3 in DNA: TGTGCCAGCAGCTTTTGGCTGAACACTGAAGCTTTCTTT. It translates to CASSFWLNTEAFF. The whole variable domain, remainder taken from reference TRBV11-3 and TRBJ1-1, is EAGVVQSPRYKIIEKKQPVAFWCNPISGHNTLYWYLQNLGQGPELLIRYENEEAVDDSQLPKDRFSAERLKGVDSTLKIQPAELGDSAVYLCASSFWLNTEAFFGQGTRLTVV.